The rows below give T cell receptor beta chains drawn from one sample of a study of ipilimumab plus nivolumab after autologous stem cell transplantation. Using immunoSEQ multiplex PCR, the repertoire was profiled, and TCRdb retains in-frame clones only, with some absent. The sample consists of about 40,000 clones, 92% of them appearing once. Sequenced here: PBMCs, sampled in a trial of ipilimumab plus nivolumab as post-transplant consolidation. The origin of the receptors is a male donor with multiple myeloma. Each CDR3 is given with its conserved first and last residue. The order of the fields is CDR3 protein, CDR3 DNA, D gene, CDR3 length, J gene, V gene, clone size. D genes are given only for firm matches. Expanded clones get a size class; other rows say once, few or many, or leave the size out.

CDR3 protein: CASSKGSGAYNEQFF
CDR3 DNA: TGTGCCAGCAGTAAAGGGAGCGGGGCCTACAATGAGCAGTTCTTC
D gene: TRBD2
CDR3 length: 15
J gene: TRBJ2-1
V gene: TRBV6-1
clone size: .

CDR3 protein: CASSGWEGGRYNEQFF
CDR3 DNA: TGTGCCAGCAGTGGATGGGAGGGTGGGCGTTACAATGAGCAGTTCTTC
D gene: TRBD2
CDR3 length: 16
J gene: TRBJ2-1
V gene: TRBV6-1
clone size: once

CDR3 protein: CASSFGRGGGETQYF
CDR3 DNA: TGTGCCAGCAGCTTCGGCCGGGGGGGCGGTGAGACCCAGTACTTC
D gene: TRBD2
CDR3 length: 15
J gene: TRBJ2-5
V gene: TRBV7-9
clone size: .

CDR3 protein: CASSSGQGGYEQYF
CDR3 DNA: TGCGCCAGCAGCTCGGGACAGGGAGGTTACGAGCAGTACTTC
D gene: TRBD1
CDR3 length: 14
J gene: TRBJ2-7
V gene: TRBV5-1
clone size: .

CDR3 protein: CASSLDRGYNQPQHF
CDR3 DNA: TGTGCCAGCAGTTTAGACAGGGGGTACAATCAGCCCCAGCATTTT
D gene: TRBD1
CDR3 length: 15
J gene: TRBJ1-5
V gene: TRBV28
clone size: .

CDR3 protein: CASSLEQMNTEAFF
CDR3 DNA: TGTGCCAGCAGCTTGGAACAAATGAACACTGAAGCTTTCTTT
D gene: .
CDR3 length: 14
J gene: TRBJ1-1
V gene: TRBV5-4
clone size: .

CDR3 protein: CASSRGTGQETQYF
CDR3 DNA: TGTGCCAGCAGCCGAGGGACAGGCCAAGAGACCCAGTACTTC
D gene: TRBD1
CDR3 length: 14
J gene: TRBJ2-5
V gene: TRBV5-8
clone size: .

CDR3 protein: CASSAQVRTGRNEQFF
CDR3 DNA: TGTGCCAGCAGTGCCCAAGTGAGAACGGGGAGGAATGAGCAGTTCTTC
D gene: .
CDR3 length: 16
J gene: TRBJ2-1
V gene: TRBV6-6
clone size: .

CDR3 protein: CASSLMGVEQYF
CDR3 DNA: TGTGCCAGCAGTCTCATGGGCGTCGAGCAGTACTTC
D gene: .
CDR3 length: 12
J gene: TRBJ2-7
V gene: TRBV28
clone size: .

CDR3 protein: CASSLGGWDETQYF
CDR3 DNA: TGTGCCAGCAGCTTAGGGGGCTGGGACGAGACCCAGTACTTC
D gene: .
CDR3 length: 14
J gene: TRBJ2-5
V gene: TRBV7-9
clone size: .

CDR3 protein: CASSRGSTEAFF
CDR3 DNA: TGTGCCAGCAGCCGAGGGAGCACTGAAGCTTTCTTT
D gene: .
CDR3 length: 12
J gene: TRBJ1-1
V gene: TRBV7-6
clone size: .

CDR3 protein: CASSIGTNNEQFF
CDR3 DNA: TGTGCCAGTAGTATCGGGACTAACAATGAGCAGTTCTTC
D gene: TRBD2
CDR3 length: 13
J gene: TRBJ2-1
V gene: TRBV19
clone size: .

CDR3 protein: CASSVGGRNYGYTF
CDR3 DNA: TGTGCCAGCAGCGTAGGTGGCAGAAACTATGGCTACACCTTC
D gene: .
CDR3 length: 14
J gene: TRBJ1-2
V gene: TRBV9
clone size: .

CDR3 protein: CASSFGAGGYNSPLHF
CDR3 DNA: TGTGCCAGCAGTTTCGGGGCAGGGGGTTATAATTCACCCCTCCACTTT
D gene: TRBD1
CDR3 length: 16
J gene: TRBJ1-6
V gene: TRBV28
clone size: .

CDR3 protein: CASSLQGGNQPQHF
CDR3 DNA: TGCGCCAGCAGTCTACAGGGAGGCAATCAGCCCCAGCATTTT
D gene: .
CDR3 length: 14
J gene: TRBJ1-5
V gene: TRBV5-1
clone size: .

CDR3 protein: CAISVTSGSSYNEQFF
CDR3 DNA: TGTGCCATCAGTGTTACTAGCGGGAGCTCCTACAATGAGCAGTTCTTC
D gene: TRBD2
CDR3 length: 16
J gene: TRBJ2-1
V gene: TRBV10-3
clone size: once

CDR3 protein: CATHHYTPGNEQFF
CDR3 DNA: TGTGCCACCCACCACTATACCCCTGGTAATGAGCAGTTCTTC
D gene: .
CDR3 length: 14
J gene: TRBJ2-1
V gene: TRBV6-1
clone size: .

CDR3 protein: CASSLIGASSYNEQFF
CDR3 DNA: TGTGCCAGCAGCCTCATTGGGGCCAGCTCCTACAATGAGCAGTTCTTC
D gene: .
CDR3 length: 16
J gene: TRBJ2-1
V gene: TRBV11-1
clone size: .

CDR3 protein: CASSFSNQPQHF
CDR3 DNA: TGTGCCAGTAGTTTCTCAAATCAGCCCCAGCATTTT
D gene: .
CDR3 length: 12
J gene: TRBJ1-5
V gene: TRBV19
clone size: .

CDR3 protein: CSVGQGTYEQYF
CDR3 DNA: TGCAGCGTTGGACAGGGAACCTACGAGCAGTACTTC
D gene: TRBD1
CDR3 length: 12
J gene: TRBJ2-7
V gene: TRBV29-1
clone size: .

CDR3 protein: CASSLGATYGYTF
CDR3 DNA: TGTGCCAGCAGTCTAGGGGCCACCTATGGCTACACCTTC
D gene: .
CDR3 length: 13
J gene: TRBJ1-2
V gene: TRBV6-5
clone size: .

CDR3 protein: CASSLPGRDKETQYF
CDR3 DNA: TGTGCCAGCAGTTTGCCGGGACGCGATAAAGAGACCCAGTACTTC
D gene: .
CDR3 length: 15
J gene: TRBJ2-5
V gene: TRBV28
clone size: .

CDR3 protein: CASRPSGGPYEQYF
CDR3 DNA: TGTGCCAGCCGACCAAGCGGGGGACCCTACGAGCAGTACTTC
D gene: TRBD2
CDR3 length: 14
J gene: TRBJ2-7
V gene: TRBV18
clone size: .

CDR3 protein: CASSLGGGGNSPLHF
CDR3 DNA: TGTGCCAGCAGTTTGGGAGGGGGCGGTAATTCACCCCTCCACTTT
D gene: TRBD1
CDR3 length: 15
J gene: TRBJ1-6
V gene: TRBV27
clone size: .

CDR3 protein: CASSSGLAGLTGELFF
CDR3 DNA: TGTGCCAGCAGCTCGGGACTAGCGGGCCTCACCGGGGAGCTGTTTTTT
D gene: TRBD2
CDR3 length: 16
J gene: TRBJ2-2
V gene: TRBV7-9
clone size: .